This TCR beta chain was identified during a study of technical replicates of blood from several donors. Assay: immunoSEQ multiplex PCR; the TCRdb copy retains only in-frame clones and omits some. The data contain about 80,000 clones, around 97% of them seen just once; the ten biggest clones take up more than 0.15%. CDR3 size: 14 residues. Unmatched junction bases numbered 5, after V lost 8 bases and J lost 0 bases. The germline CDR1 and CDR2 sequences are MNHNY and SVGAGI (reference sequence). Sequencing was performed on T cells isolated from PBMCs. This TCR was sampled from a human donor in good health. This rearrangement joins TRBV6-6 to TRBJ2-3, with 7 bases matching TRBD1. The CDR3 bases are TGTGCCAGCTGGGGACAGTCTAGCACAGATACGCAGTATTTT. This codes for CASWGQSSTDTQYF.